This is a list of T cell receptor beta chains from one sample in a study of CD8+ T cells in alopecia areata. Measured with immunoSEQ multiplex PCR; TCRdb has only the in-frame clones, and not every one. The table includes some 180,000 clones, 53% detected once. The source was CD8+ T cells sorted from blood, collected at week 24, from a patient treated with tofacitinib. The receptors here all came from a human donor with alopecia areata. Both conserved end residues are part of each CDR3. D genes are given only for firm matches. Expanded clones are given a class, and other clones once, few, many or no size at all.

TRBJ2-2	TRBD1	TRBV29-1	14	few	TGCAGCGTTGAGGGGACAGACAACACCGGGGAGCTGTTTTTT	CSVEGTDNTGELFF
TRBJ1-1	.	TRBV30	13	.	TGTGCCTGGGCTAAACAGGGTTTATCTGAAGCTTTCTTT	CAWAKQGLSEAFF
TRBJ2-7	.	TRBV4-3	13	.	TGCGCCAGCAGCCAAGATCGGGGTCTCGAGCAGTACTTC	CASSQDRGLEQYF
TRBJ1-6	.	TRBV6-5	14	.	TGTGCCAGCGCCTGGGAGACAGATAATTCACCCCTCCACTTT	CASAWETDNSPLHF
TRBJ2-3	.	TRBV21-1	17	.	TGTGCCAGCAGCACCCACCCGCCGAGGGATCGACCAGATACGCAGTATTTT	CASSTHPPRDRPDTQYF
TRBJ2-5	TRBD1	TRBV29-1	12	.	TGCAGCGTTGAGAGGGGGCCAGAGACCCAGTACTTC	CSVERGPETQYF
TRBJ2-1	.	TRBV7-6	12	.	TGTGCCAGCAGCCCAGGGTACAATGAGCAGTTCTTC	CASSPGYNEQFF
TRBJ1-1	.	TRBV29-1	15	.	TGCAGCGCCCAACCCCCGGGGCCCATGAACACTGAAGCTTTCTTT	CSAQPPGPMNTEAFF
TRBJ2-1	.	TRBV13	14	.	TGTGCCAGCAGCTTGCGGGGGCGTGACAATGAGCAGTTCTTC	CASSLRGRDNEQFF
TRBJ1-5	TRBD1	TRBV30	14	.	TGTGCCTGGAGTTTGGGACAGGGCTATCAGCCCCAGCATTTT	CAWSLGQGYQPQHF
TRBJ2-3	.	TRBV4-1	17	.	TGCGCCAGCAGCCAAGCCGAAGTCTTGGGTCCAACAGATACGCAGTATTTT	CASSQAEVLGPTDTQYF